This T cell receptor (beta chain) was obtained from a study of monozygotic twins with inflammatory bowel disease. Notes on the study in general: Evidence failed to back one strong IBD-linked signal or clonotype.

Total RNA isolation used whole blood (no T cell sorting was performed). Notes on this clonotype: The antigen is undetermined.

For each CDR3 protein, TCRdb gives one entry from its re-call of the 5' RACE reads, without DNA. The sample includes around 380,000 distinct CDR3 sequences. The CDR3 extends over 12 amino acids. The germline gives CDR1 DFQATT, CDR2 SNEGSKA (reference sequence). What was sequenced was blood. The chain employs TRBV20-1 and TRBJ2-3. The TCR was taken from a human donor with ulcerative colitis or Crohn's disease, or a healthy co-twin of an affected twin (not recorded which). This CDR3 is CSAPWGTDTQYF.